This is a list of T cell receptor beta chains from one sample in a study of early T cells in non-severe SARS-CoV-2 infection. TCRdb passed the 5' RACE reads through MiXCR, listing each CDR3 protein once. The sample contains about 80,000 distinct CDR3 sequences, 5% to 7% of which appear only once. The sequenced material came from whole blood. All receptors come from an adult who was a healthcare worker with PCR-confirmed SARS-CoV-2 infection or an uninfected control (not recorded which). The CDR3 runs from the conserved cysteine through the conserved F or W. The D gene is left open where the match is weak. Some rows have no size entry. The others give once, few or many, or a class for an expanded clone.

cdr3_nt	cdr3_aa	clone_size	v_call	d_call	j_call
TGTGCCAGCAGCGTCGGCGGACTAAGTAGCATCGAGACCCAGTACTTC	CASSVGGLSSIETQYF	-	TRBV9	-	TRBJ2-5
TGTGCCAGCAGCTCGCAGGGACAGGGAGTCCACGAGCAGTACTTC	CASSSQGQGVHEQYF	many	TRBV7-2	TRBD1	TRBJ2-7
TGCAGTGCTTCCTATAGCGGGAGTAGGACAGATACGCAGTATTTT	CSASYSGSRTDTQYF	-	TRBV20-1	TRBD2	TRBJ2-3
TGTGCCAGCATCAACAGGGGGCAAACTGAAGCTTTCTTT	CASINRGQTEAFF	-	TRBV6-5	TRBD1	TRBJ1-1
TGTGCCAGCAGTTTCCGCACCACCTACGAGCAGTACTTC	CASSFRTTYEQYF	-	TRBV28	-	TRBJ2-7
TGTGCCAGCAGGAAACAGGAATATGGCTACACCTTC	CASRKQEYGYTF	-	TRBV7-9	-	TRBJ1-2
TGTGCCAGCAGCCTGGGAGCGCCCTATGGCTACACCTTC	CASSLGAPYGYTF	many	TRBV3-1	-	TRBJ1-2
TGTGCCAGCAGTCTGAAGCGGGGAAACTCCTACGAGCAGTACTTC	CASSLKRGNSYEQYF	few	TRBV14	TRBD2	TRBJ2-7
TGCAGTGCTAGGGACGGGGGAATCGGGGAGCTGTTTTTT	CSARDGGIGELFF	few	TRBV20-1	-	TRBJ2-2
TGTGCCAGCAGCTCGGACAGCTATGGCTACACCTTC	CASSSDSYGYTF	many	TRBV7-6	-	TRBJ1-2
TGTGCCAGCAGCTTAGTCTCCGGACAGTTCTACAATGAGCAGTTCTTC	CASSLVSGQFYNEQFF	many	TRBV11-2	-	TRBJ2-1
TGCAGTGCCATACCCTCAACTCGGGCTGGAAACACCATATATTTT	CSAIPSTRAGNTIYF	many	TRBV20-1	-	TRBJ1-3
TGTGCCAGCAGCTTAGCCGGACAGGCTTTCTTT	CASSLAGQAFF	many	TRBV7-9	-	TRBJ1-1
TGTGCCAGCAGCCCAGAAGGCTACGAGCAGTACTTC	CASSPEGYEQYF	many	TRBV7-9	-	TRBJ2-7
TGTGCCAGCAGCTTAGGGATATCGAACACTGAAGCTTTCTTT	CASSLGISNTEAFF	many	TRBV7-2	-	TRBJ1-1
TGCGCCAGCAGCCGACAGAAAGATCAGCCCCAGCATTTT	CASSRQKDQPQHF	many	TRBV4-3	-	TRBJ1-5
TGTGCCAGCAGTCCTGCTAGCGCAACTCCCTACGAGCAGTACTTC	CASSPASATPYEQYF	many	TRBV6-1	-	TRBJ2-7
TGCGCCAGCAGCTGGGCCGGGACTAGCGGTTACAATGAGCAGTTCTTC	CASSWAGTSGYNEQFF	-	TRBV5-1	TRBD2	TRBJ2-1
TGTGCCACCAGACAGTATAGCAATCAGCCCCAGCATTTT	CATRQYSNQPQHF	few	TRBV19	-	TRBJ1-5
TGTGCCTGGAGTTCGTGGGGACACCAAGAGACCCAGTACTTC	CAWSSWGHQETQYF	many	TRBV30	-	TRBJ2-5
TGCGCCAGCAGCTTGTTCCAGGGAGCCTCAGATACGCAGTATTTT	CASSLFQGASDTQYF	many	TRBV5-1	-	TRBJ2-3
TGCGCCAGCAGCCGGAACCCGACAGGGGGTAATTCCTACGAGCAGTACTTC	CASSRNPTGGNSYEQYF	few	TRBV5-1	TRBD1	TRBJ2-7
TGTGCCAGCAGCTCCCGACAGATCAATGAGCAGTTCTTC	CASSSRQINEQFF	many	TRBV7-6	-	TRBJ2-1
TGTGCCAGCAGCTTCTCGGCTAGCGCGACCGGGGAGCTGTTTTTT	CASSFSASATGELFF	-	TRBV19	-	TRBJ2-2
TGTGCCAGTAGTATCGGCAGGGCGGAGTACTATGGCTACACCTTC	CASSIGRAEYYGYTF	few	TRBV19	-	TRBJ1-2
TGTGCCAGCAGCCCTCAGGGCTACGAGCAGTACTTC	CASSPQGYEQYF	many	TRBV14	-	TRBJ2-7
TGTGCCAGCAAGACAGGGATCGATGGCTACACCTTC	CASKTGIDGYTF	many	TRBV12-3/TRBV12-4	TRBD1	TRBJ1-2
TGTGCCAGCAGTGAAAGGGGACTAGCGGGGGGAAAGACGCAGTTCTTC	CASSERGLAGGKTQFF	many	TRBV6-1	TRBD2	TRBJ2-1
TGTGCCAGCAGCTTCCTGACAGCCACAGATACGCAGTATTTT	CASSFLTATDTQYF	-	TRBV7-2	-	TRBJ2-3
TGTGCCAGCAGCAACGACAGAATCACAGATACGCAGTATTTT	CASSNDRITDTQYF	many	TRBV12-3/TRBV12-4	-	TRBJ2-3
TGTGCCAGCAGGCCTAGCGGGACTAGCCATTTTAATGAGCAGTTCTTC	CASRPSGTSHFNEQFF	many	TRBV11-2	TRBD2	TRBJ2-1
TGTGCCAGCAGCCAACAGGGGGCACTCAATCAGCCCCAGCATTTT	CASSQQGALNQPQHF	-	TRBV7-2	TRBD1	TRBJ1-5
TGTGCCAGCAGCCACAGGGATGGCGCGGGCAATCAGCCCCAGCATTTT	CASSHRDGAGNQPQHF	few	TRBV2	-	TRBJ1-5
TGTGCCAGCAGAGGAACACCGGGACACCACTCCTACAATGAGCAGTTCTTC	CASRGTPGHHSYNEQFF	many	TRBV6-1	-	TRBJ2-1
TGTGCCAGCAGCCGAGACAGCAGTGAAGCTTTCTTT	CASSRDSSEAFF	-	TRBV7-9	-	TRBJ1-1
TGTGCCAGCAGTTTCAGGGGCAGCATCACTGAAGCTTTCTTT	CASSFRGSITEAFF	-	TRBV12-3/TRBV12-4	-	TRBJ1-1
TGTGCCAGTAGTATTGGACAGGGGGGCCAGCCCCAGCATTTT	CASSIGQGGQPQHF	many	TRBV19	TRBD1	TRBJ1-5
TGTGCCAGCAGCCCCCGCTACGAGCAGTACTTC	CASSPRYEQYF	-	TRBV7-2	-	TRBJ2-7
TGTGCCAGCAGCTTTGCCAGGTTAAATTCACCCCTCCACTTT	CASSFARLNSPLHF	few	TRBV11-2	-	TRBJ1-6
TGTGCCAGCTCAACGACAGGGGCGGTCGGCTACACCTTC	CASSTTGAVGYTF	many	TRBV27	TRBD1	TRBJ1-2
TGTGCCAGCCTCCTCCGGGGCACAGATACGCAGTATTTT	CASLLRGTDTQYF	few	TRBV6-1	-	TRBJ2-3
TGTGCCAGCAGCTTGGACCAGCAGAGCTCCTACGAGCAGTACTTC	CASSLDQQSSYEQYF	few	TRBV5-4	-	TRBJ2-7
TGTGCCAGCTCACTGGGACAGGTCAGCACAGATACGCAGTATTTT	CASSLGQVSTDTQYF	many	TRBV18	TRBD1	TRBJ2-3
TGTGCCAGCAGTTCCGGCGGGACAGGGATGTCTGGAAACACCATATATTTT	CASSSGGTGMSGNTIYF	-	TRBV7-2	TRBD1	TRBJ1-3
TGTGCCAGCAAACGGGACAGGGGGACAGATACGCAGTATTTT	CASKRDRGTDTQYF	few	TRBV6-5	TRBD1	TRBJ2-3
TGTGCCAGCAGCCCGGGACAGGGGGTTGGAAACACCATATATTTT	CASSPGQGVGNTIYF	-	TRBV6-5	TRBD1	TRBJ1-3
TGTGCCAGCTCTTCCCGTTCCTCTGGAAACACCATATATTTT	CASSSRSSGNTIYF	many	TRBV18	-	TRBJ1-3
TGTGCCAGCAGTACCGTTGGGGGACAGCCTCACTCTGGGGCCAACGTCCTGACTTTC	CASSTVGGQPHSGANVLTF	-	TRBV27	TRBD1	TRBJ2-6
TGTGCCAGCAAGGACACATCAAACATTCAGTACTTC	CASKDTSNIQYF	-	TRBV2	-	TRBJ2-4
TGTGCCAGCAGTTTAAAGGCTGGCTACACCTTC	CASSLKAGYTF	many	TRBV12-3/TRBV12-4	-	TRBJ1-2